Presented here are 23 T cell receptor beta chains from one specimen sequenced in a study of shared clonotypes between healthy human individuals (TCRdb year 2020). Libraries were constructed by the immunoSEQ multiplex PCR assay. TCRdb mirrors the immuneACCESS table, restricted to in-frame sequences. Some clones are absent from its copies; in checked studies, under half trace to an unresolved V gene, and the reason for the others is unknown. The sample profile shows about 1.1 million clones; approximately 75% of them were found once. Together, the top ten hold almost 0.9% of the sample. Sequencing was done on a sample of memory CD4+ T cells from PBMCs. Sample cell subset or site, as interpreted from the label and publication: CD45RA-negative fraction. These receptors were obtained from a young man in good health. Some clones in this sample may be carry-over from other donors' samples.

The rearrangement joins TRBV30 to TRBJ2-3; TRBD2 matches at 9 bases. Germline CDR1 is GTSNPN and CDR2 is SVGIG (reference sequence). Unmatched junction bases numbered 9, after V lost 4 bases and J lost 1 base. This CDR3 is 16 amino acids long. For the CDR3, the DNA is TGTGCCTGGACCCGGGGCCGGACTAGCGGCACAGATACGCAGTATTTT. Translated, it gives CAWTRGRTSGTDTQYF.

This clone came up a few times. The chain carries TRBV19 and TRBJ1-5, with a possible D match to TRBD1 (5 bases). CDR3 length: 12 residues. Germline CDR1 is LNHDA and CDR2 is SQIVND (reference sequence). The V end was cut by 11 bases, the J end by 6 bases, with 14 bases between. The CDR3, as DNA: TGTGCCTCCCGGGGGGGACGTCAGCCCCAGCATTTT. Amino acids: CASRGGRQPQHF.

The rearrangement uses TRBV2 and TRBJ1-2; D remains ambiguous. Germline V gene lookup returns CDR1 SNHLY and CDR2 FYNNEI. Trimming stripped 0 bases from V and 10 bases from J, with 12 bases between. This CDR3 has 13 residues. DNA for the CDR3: TGTGCCAGCAGTGAAGCTGGGCAGACCCACTACACCTTC. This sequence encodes CASSEAGQTHYTF.

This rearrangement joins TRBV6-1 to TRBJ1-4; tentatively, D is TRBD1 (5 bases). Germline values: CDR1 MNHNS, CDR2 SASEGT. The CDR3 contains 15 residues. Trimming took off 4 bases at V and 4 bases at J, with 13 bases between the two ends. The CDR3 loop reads CASSVRDWGNEKLFF. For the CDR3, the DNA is TGTGCCAGCAGTGTCAGGGACTGGGGTAATGAAAAACTGTTTTTT.

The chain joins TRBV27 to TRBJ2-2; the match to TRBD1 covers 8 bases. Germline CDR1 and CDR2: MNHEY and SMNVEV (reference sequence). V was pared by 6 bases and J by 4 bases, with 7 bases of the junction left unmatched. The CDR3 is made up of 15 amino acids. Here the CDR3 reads CASRRETGGTGELFF. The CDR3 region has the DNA TGTGCCAGCAGACGGGAAACAGGGGGCACCGGGGAGCTGTTTTTT.

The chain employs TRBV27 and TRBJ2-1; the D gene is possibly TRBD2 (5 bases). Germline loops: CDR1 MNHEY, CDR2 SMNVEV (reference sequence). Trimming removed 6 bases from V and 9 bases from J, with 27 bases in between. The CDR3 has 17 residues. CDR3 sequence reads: CASSSTRQRALSGEQFF. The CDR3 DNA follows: TGTGCCAGCAGCTCCACTAGACAACGAGCCCTGTCCGGTGAGCAGTTCTTC.

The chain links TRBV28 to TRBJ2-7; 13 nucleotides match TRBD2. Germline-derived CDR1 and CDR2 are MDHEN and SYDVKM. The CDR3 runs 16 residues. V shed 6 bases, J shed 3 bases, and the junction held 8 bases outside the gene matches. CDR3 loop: CASRLGGTSGNYEQYF. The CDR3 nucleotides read TGTGCCAGCAGGTTAGGGGGGACTAGCGGGAACTACGAGCAGTACTTC.

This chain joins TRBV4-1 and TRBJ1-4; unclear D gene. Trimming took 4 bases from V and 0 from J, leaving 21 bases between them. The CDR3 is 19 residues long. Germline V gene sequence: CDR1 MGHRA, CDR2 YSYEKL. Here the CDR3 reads CASSPLMSSFSATNEKLFF. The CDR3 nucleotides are TGCGCCAGCAGCCCGTTGATGAGCTCATTCAGTGCAACTAATGAAAAACTGTTTTTT.

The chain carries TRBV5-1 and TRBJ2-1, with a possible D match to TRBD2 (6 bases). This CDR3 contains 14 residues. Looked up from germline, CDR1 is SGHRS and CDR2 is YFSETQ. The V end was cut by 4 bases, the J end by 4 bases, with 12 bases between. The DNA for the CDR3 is TGCGCCAGCAGCACCGGGACTCTTTACAATGAGCAGTTCTTC. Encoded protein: CASSTGTLYNEQFF.

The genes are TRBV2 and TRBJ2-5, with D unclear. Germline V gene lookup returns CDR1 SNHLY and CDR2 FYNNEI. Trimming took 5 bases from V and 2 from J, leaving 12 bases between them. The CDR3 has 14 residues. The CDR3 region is CASSRSTPQETQYF. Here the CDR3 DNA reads TGTGCCAGCAGTCGAAGCACCCCTCAAGAGACCCAGTACTTC.

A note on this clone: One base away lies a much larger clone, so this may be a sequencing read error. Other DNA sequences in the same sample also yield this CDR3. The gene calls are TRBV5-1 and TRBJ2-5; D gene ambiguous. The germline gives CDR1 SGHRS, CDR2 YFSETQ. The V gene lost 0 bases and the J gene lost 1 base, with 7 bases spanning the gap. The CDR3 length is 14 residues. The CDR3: CASSLVGSQETQYF. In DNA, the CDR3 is TGCGCCAGCAGCTTGGTAGGCAGCCAAGAGACCCAGTACTTC.

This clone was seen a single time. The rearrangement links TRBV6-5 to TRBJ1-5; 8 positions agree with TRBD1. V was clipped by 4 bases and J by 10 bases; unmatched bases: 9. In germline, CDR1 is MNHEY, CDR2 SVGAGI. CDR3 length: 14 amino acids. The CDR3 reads CASSSGQGVFPQHF. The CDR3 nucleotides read TGTGCCAGCAGTTCAGGACAGGGCGTTTTCCCCCAGCATTTT.

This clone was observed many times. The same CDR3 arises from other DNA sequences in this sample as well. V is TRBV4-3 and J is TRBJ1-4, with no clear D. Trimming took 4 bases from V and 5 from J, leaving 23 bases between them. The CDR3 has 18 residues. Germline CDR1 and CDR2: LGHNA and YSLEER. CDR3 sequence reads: CASSRLSETGFRNEKLFF. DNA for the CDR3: TGCGCCAGCAGCCGATTATCTGAAACCGGGTTTCGGAATGAAAAACTGTTTTTT.

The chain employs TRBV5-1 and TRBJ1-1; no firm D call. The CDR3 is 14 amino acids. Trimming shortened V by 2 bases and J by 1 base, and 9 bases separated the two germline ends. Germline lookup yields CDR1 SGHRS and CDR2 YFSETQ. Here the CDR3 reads CASSFEIRNTEAFF. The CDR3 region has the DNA TGCGCCAGCAGCTTTGAGATAAGGAACACTGAAGCTTTCTTT.

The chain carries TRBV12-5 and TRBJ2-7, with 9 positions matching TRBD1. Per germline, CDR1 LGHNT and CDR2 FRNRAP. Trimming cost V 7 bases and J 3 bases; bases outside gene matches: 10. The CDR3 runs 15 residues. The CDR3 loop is CASAVTGQGFYEQYF. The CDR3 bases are TGTGCTAGTGCCGTCACGGGACAGGGTTTCTACGAGCAGTACTTC.

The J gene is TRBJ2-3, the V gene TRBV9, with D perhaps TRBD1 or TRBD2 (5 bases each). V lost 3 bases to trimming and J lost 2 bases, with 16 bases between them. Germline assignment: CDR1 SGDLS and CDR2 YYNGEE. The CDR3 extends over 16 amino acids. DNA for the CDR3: TGTGCCAGCAGCGGCGTTCAGGGACGCACCACAGATACGCAGTATTTT. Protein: CASSGVQGRTTDTQYF.

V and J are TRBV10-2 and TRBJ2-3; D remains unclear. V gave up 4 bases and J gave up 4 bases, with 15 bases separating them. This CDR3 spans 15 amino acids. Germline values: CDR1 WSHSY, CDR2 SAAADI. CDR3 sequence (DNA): TGCGCCAGCAGTGGTGCATGGGCTCGGGCAGATACGCAGTATTTT. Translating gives CASSGAWARADTQYF.

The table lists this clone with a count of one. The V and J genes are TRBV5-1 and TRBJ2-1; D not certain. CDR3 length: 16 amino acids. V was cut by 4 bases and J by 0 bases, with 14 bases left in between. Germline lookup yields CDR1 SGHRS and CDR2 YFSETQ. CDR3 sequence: CASSPARQSSYNEQFF. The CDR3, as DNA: TGCGCCAGCAGCCCGGCGCGGCAGAGCTCCTACAATGAGCAGTTCTTC. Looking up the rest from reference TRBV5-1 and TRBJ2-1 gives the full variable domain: KAGVTQTPRYLIKTRGQQVTLSCSPISGHRSVSWYQQTPGQGLQFLFEYFSETQRNKGNFPGRFSGRQFSNSRSEMNVSTLELGDSALYLCASSPARQSSYNEQFFGPGTRLTVL.

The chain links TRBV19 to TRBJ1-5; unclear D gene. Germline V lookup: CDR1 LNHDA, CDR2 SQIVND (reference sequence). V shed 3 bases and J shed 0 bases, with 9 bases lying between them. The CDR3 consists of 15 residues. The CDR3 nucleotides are TGTGCCAGTAGTATGGGCACCGTTAGCAATCAGCCCCAGCATTTT. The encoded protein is CASSMGTVSNQPQHF.

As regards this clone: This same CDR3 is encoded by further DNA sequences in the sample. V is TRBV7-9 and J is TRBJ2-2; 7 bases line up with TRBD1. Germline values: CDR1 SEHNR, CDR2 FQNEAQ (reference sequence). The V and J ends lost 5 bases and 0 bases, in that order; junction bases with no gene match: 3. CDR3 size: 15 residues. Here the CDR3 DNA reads TGTGCCAGCAGCCGACAGGGTCCGAACACCGGGGAGCTGTTTTTT. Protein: CASSRQGPNTGELFF. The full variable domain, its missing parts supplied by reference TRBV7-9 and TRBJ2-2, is DTGVSQNPRHKITKRGQNVTFRCDPISEHNRLYWYRQTLGQGPEFLTYFQNEAQLEKSRLLSDRFSAERPKGSFSTLEIQRTEQGDSAMYLCASSRQGPNTGELFFGEGSRLTVL.

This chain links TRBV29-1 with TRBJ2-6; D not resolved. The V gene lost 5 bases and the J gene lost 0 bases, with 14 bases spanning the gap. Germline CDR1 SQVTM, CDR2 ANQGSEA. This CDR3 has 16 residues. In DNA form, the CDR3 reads TGCAGCGTTAAATATGGCACGCGCTCTGGGGCCAACGTCCTGACTTTC. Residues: CSVKYGTRSGANVLTF. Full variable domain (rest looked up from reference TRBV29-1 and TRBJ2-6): SAVISQKPSRDICQRGTSLTIQCQVDSQVTMMFWYRQQPGQSLTLIATANQGSEATYESGFVIDKFPISRPNLTFSTLTVSNMSPEDSSIYLCSVKYGTRSGANVLTFGAGSRLTVL.

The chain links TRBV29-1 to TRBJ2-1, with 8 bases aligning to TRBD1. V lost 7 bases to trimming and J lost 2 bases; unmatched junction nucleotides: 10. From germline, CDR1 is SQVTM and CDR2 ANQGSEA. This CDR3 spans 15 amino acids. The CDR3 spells CSASPARGPYNEQFF. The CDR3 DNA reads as TGCAGCGCGAGCCCCGCCAGGGGGCCCTACAATGAGCAGTTCTTC.

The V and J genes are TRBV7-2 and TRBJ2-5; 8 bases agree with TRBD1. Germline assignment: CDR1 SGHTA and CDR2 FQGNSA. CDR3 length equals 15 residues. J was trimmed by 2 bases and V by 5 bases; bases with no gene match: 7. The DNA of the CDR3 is TGTGCCAGCAGCCGGGACAGGTGGAAACAAGAGACCCAGTACTTC. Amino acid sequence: CASSRDRWKQETQYF.